A selection of T cell receptor beta chains follows, all from one sample in a study of blood T cells in healthy people across ages. TCRdb ran MiXCR on the 5' RACE reads and lists one entry per CDR3 protein. The sample lists about 1,400,000 distinct CDR3 sequences, 35% to 45% seen once, with 7% to 9.5% in the top ten. The sample taken for sequencing was blood. These receptors came from a woman younger than 30 in good health. Both conserved end residues are part of each CDR3. A D gene is named only where the DNA matches it firmly. Size is stated for part of the rows, as once, few or many counts, or as a class when the clone is expanded.

j_gene: TRBJ2-4; v_gene: TRBV7-2; d_gene: NA; abundance: NA; CDR3aa: CASGKRDSGVLVAKNIQYF; CDR3nt: TGTGCCAGCGGTAAACGGGACTCAGGGGTCCTCGTAGCCAAAAACATTCAGTACTTC
j_gene: TRBJ1-2; v_gene: TRBV9; d_gene: NA; abundance: NA; CDR3aa: CASSDAFWSRALSGTGYTF; CDR3nt: TGTGCCAGCAGCGACGCTTTTTGGAGCAGGGCTCTGAGTGGAACGGGCTACACCTTC
j_gene: TRBJ2-3; v_gene: TRBV7-2; d_gene: NA; abundance: NA; CDR3aa: CASRYQEDTQYF; CDR3nt: TGTGCCAGCAGGTACCAGGAGGACACGCAGTATTTT
j_gene: TRBJ2-1; v_gene: TRBV18; d_gene: NA; abundance: NA; CDR3aa: CASSPPVSQETQFF; CDR3nt: TGTGCCAGCTCACCACCCGTGTCCCAAGAGACCCAGTTCTTC
j_gene: TRBJ1-2; v_gene: TRBV3-1; d_gene: NA; abundance: NA; CDR3aa: CASSPQRMTGYGYTF; CDR3nt: TGTGCCAGCAGCCCCCAACGGATGACAGGCTATGGCTACACCTTC
j_gene: TRBJ1-3; v_gene: TRBV20-1; d_gene: NA; abundance: few; CDR3aa: CSAPGDRNTIYF; CDR3nt: TGCAGTGCTCCAGGGGACAGAAACACCATATATTTT
j_gene: TRBJ2-5; v_gene: TRBV6-6; d_gene: NA; abundance: few; CDR3aa: CASSYGGKGETQYF; CDR3nt: TGTGCCAGCAGTTACGGTGGGAAAGGAGAGACCCAGTACTTC
j_gene: TRBJ1-2; v_gene: TRBV15; d_gene: TRBD1; abundance: few; CDR3aa: CATSRDREIDYGYTF; CDR3nt: TGTGCCACCAGCAGGGACAGGGAGATCGACTATGGCTACACCTTC
j_gene: TRBJ1-1; v_gene: TRBV4-1; d_gene: NA; abundance: NA; CDR3aa: CASSQESQGSEAFF; CDR3nt: TGCGCCAGCAGCCAAGAATCTCAGGGTTCTGAAGCTTTCTTT
j_gene: TRBJ2-1; v_gene: TRBV7-2; d_gene: TRBD2; abundance: NA; CDR3aa: CASSPGGAHYNEQFF; CDR3nt: TGTGCCAGCAGCCCCGGGGGGGCCCACTACAATGAGCAGTTCTTC
j_gene: TRBJ1-2; v_gene: TRBV7-2; d_gene: TRBD1; abundance: NA; CDR3aa: CASSSRQGANYGYTF; CDR3nt: TGTGCCAGCAGCTCGAGACAGGGGGCGAACTATGGCTACACCTTC
j_gene: TRBJ2-4; v_gene: TRBV11-2; d_gene: TRBD1; abundance: few; CDR3aa: CASSTWDRDGNIQYF; CDR3nt: TGTGCCAGCAGCACGTGGGACAGGGATGGGAACATTCAGTACTTC
j_gene: TRBJ2-5; v_gene: TRBV7-9; d_gene: NA; abundance: NA; CDR3aa: CASSLDGGMETQYF; CDR3nt: TGTGCCAGCAGCTTAGACGGGGGCATGGAGACCCAGTACTTC
j_gene: TRBJ2-5; v_gene: TRBV3-1; d_gene: NA; abundance: NA; CDR3aa: CASSQDSVQETQYF; CDR3nt: TGTGCCAGCAGCCAGGATAGCGTTCAAGAGACCCAGTACTTC
j_gene: TRBJ1-5; v_gene: TRBV20-1; d_gene: NA; abundance: NA; CDR3aa: CSAFTPRGSSNQPQHF; CDR3nt: TGCAGTGCCTTTACCCCCAGGGGTAGTAGCAATCAGCCCCAGCATTTT
j_gene: TRBJ2-7; v_gene: TRBV9; d_gene: TRBD2; abundance: once; CDR3aa: CASSEAPGGGSYEQYF; CDR3nt: TGTGCCAGCAGCGAGGCCCCCGGGGGGGGTTCCTACGAGCAGTACTTC
j_gene: TRBJ2-7; v_gene: TRBV10-3; d_gene: TRBD2; abundance: NA; CDR3aa: CAIRTGTSGTSYEQYF; CDR3nt: TGTGCCATCAGGACCGGGACTAGCGGGACCTCCTACGAGCAGTACTTC
j_gene: TRBJ1-2; v_gene: TRBV6-1; d_gene: NA; abundance: few; CDR3aa: CASSEHSYGYTF; CDR3nt: TGTGCCAGCAGTGAACACAGCTATGGCTACACCTTC
j_gene: TRBJ1-3; v_gene: TRBV20-1; d_gene: TRBD1; abundance: NA; CDR3aa: CSARDGRGLGNTIYF; CDR3nt: TGCAGTGCTAGAGATGGCAGGGGGCTTGGAAACACCATATATTTT
j_gene: TRBJ2-5; v_gene: TRBV27; d_gene: NA; abundance: NA; CDR3aa: CASSLSRGLETQYF; CDR3nt: TGTGCCAGCAGTTTATCTCGGGGATTGGAGACCCAGTACTTC